These 31 T cell receptor beta chains share one sample of origin, sequenced in a study of CD4+ T cells in melanoma. Profiled with immunoSEQ multiplex PCR; TCRdb holds only in-frame clones, not every one. The sample lists around 130,000 clones; about nine tenths were seen once. The receptors were sampled from a human donor with melanoma.

J is TRBJ1-1 and V is TRBV18; 11 positions agree with TRBD1. The CDR3 contains 14 residues. V dropped 5 bases and J dropped 4; count of bases not matched to a gene: 3. CDR1 is KGHSH and CDR2 is LQKENI in the germline V gene. CDR3 coding DNA: TGTGCCAGCTCAGGACAGGGGGCTGGCACTGAAGCTTTCTTT. This encodes CASSGQGAGTEAFF.

The chain is built from TRBV5-6 and TRBJ1-4; the D gene is possibly TRBD1 (6 bases). This CDR3 has 14 residues. Trimming removed 0 bases from V and 11 bases from J, with 14 bases in between. Germline CDR1 SGHDT, CDR2 YYEEEE. As DNA, the CDR3 is TGTGCCAGCAGCTTGGCTGGGGGCGTGAGGAAACTGTTTTTT. Its translation: CASSLAGGVRKLFF.

This clone was seen a single time. CDR3 nucleotides: TGTGCCAGCAGCCCAAATACAGGGAACGAGCAGTACTTC. Encoded protein: CASSPNTGNEQYF. The V gene is TRBV7-8, the J gene TRBJ2-7, with D perhaps TRBD1 (6 bases). The CDR3 contains 13 residues. Germline CDR1 reads SGHVS; CDR2 reads FQNEAQ. V was shortened by 5 bases and J by 5 bases, with 13 bases between the two germline ends. The whole variable domain, remainder taken from reference TRBV7-8 and TRBJ2-7, is GAGVSQSPRYKVAKRGQDVALRCDPISGHVSLFWYQQALGQGPEFLTYFQNEAQLDKSGLPSDRFFAERPEGSVSTLKIQRTQQEDSAVYLCASSPNTGNEQYFGPGTRLTVT.

The J gene is TRBJ1-4, the V gene TRBV7-9; tentative D call: TRBD1 (6 bases). V lost 4 bases and J lost 11, with 20 bases in between. The germline gives CDR1 SEHNR, CDR2 FQNEAQ (reference sequence). CDR3 length: 15 residues. The CDR3 nucleotides read TGTGCCAGCAGCTCCCCCGGGGGCTATAATGTGAAACTGTTTTTT. Protein: CASSSPGGYNVKLFF.

J is TRBJ1-5 and V is TRBV6-5; the D is unclear. Germline V gene sequence: CDR1 MNHEY, CDR2 SVGAGI. V was trimmed by 5 bases and J by 2 bases, leaving 7 bases between them. This CDR3 has 13 residues. CDR3 in amino acids: CASSKVGNQPQHF. CDR3 coding DNA: TGTGCCAGCAGTAAGGTCGGCAATCAGCCCCAGCATTTT.

The table lists this clone with a count of one. The chain has TRBV2 and TRBJ1-1, with 10 bases identical to TRBD1. This CDR3 comprises 14 residues. Unmatched junction bases numbered 6, after V lost 3 bases and J lost 8 bases. The V gene's germline CDR1 is SNHLY and CDR2 FYNNEI. CDR3 coding DNA: TGTGCCAGCAGTGAGACAGGGGGCGGTGGGGAAGCTTTCTTT. Protein product: CASSETGGGGEAFF.

DNA for the CDR3: TGTGCCAGCAGGCGGTCTGGGGCCAACGTCCTGACTTTC. It encodes CASRRSGANVLTF. This chain uses TRBV5-4 with TRBJ2-6; unclear D gene. CDR3 size: 13 residues. The germline CDR1 and CDR2 sequences are SGHNT and YYREEE (reference sequence). The V end was cut by 5 bases, the J end by 1 base, with 4 bases between.

The V gene is TRBV5-1, the J gene TRBJ2-7, with no clear D. Per the germline V gene, CDR1 is SGHRS and CDR2 is YFSETQ. The CDR3 spans 15 residues. Trimming removed 0 bases from V and 4 bases from J, with 14 bases in between. CDR3 coding DNA: TGCGCCAGCAGCTTGGATGGGCAGGTTATATACGAGCAGTACTTC. Translating gives CASSLDGQVIYEQYF.

In its sample, this clone was seen a few times. This sequence joins TRBV4-1 and TRBJ2-2; D is unresolved. The V end lost 0 bases, the J end lost 4 bases, and 12 bases lay between the germline ends. Germline V gives CDR1 MGHRA, CDR2 YSYEKL. CDR3 size: 16 residues. CDR3 protein: CASSQDGKGSTGELFF. The CDR3 DNA sequence: TGCGCCAGCAGCCAAGATGGGAAGGGATCCACCGGGGAGCTGTTTTTT.

The gene calls are TRBV29-1 and TRBJ2-5; D not resolved. The V gene's germline CDR1 is SQVTM and CDR2 ANQGSEA. The CDR3 length is 12 residues. The V and J ends lost 3 bases and 4 bases respectively, with 9 bases between them. The CDR3 nucleotides read TGCAGCGTTGACGCCGGTCTAGAGACCCAGTACTTC. This sequence encodes CSVDAGLETQYF.

The chain links TRBV9 to TRBJ2-1; no clear D gene. The CDR3 totals 13 residues. The V end was cut by 3 bases, the J end by 6 bases, with 10 bases between. In germline, CDR1 is SGDLS, CDR2 YYNGEE. CDR3 protein: CASSDPWGNEQFF. In DNA form, the CDR3 reads TGTGCCAGCAGCGACCCGTGGGGCAATGAGCAGTTCTTC.

This clone showed up just once. The V call is TRBV21-1, the J call TRBJ1-5. TRBV21-1 represents a pseudogene. CDR3 length equals 19 residues. CDR3 DNA: TGTGCCAGCAGCAAAGATCTCAAGGCGGCTTGCAGGGGAGGGCAGCCCCAGCATTTT. It specifies CASSKDLKAACRGGQPQHF.

The chain is built from TRBV7-6 and TRBJ2-7; 11 positions match TRBD1. The trim removed 1 base at V and 3 bases at J, leaving 2 bases unmatched. This CDR3 comprises 15 residues. Germline assignment: CDR1 SGHVS and CDR2 FNYEAQ. CDR3 DNA sequence: TGTGCCAGCAGCTTAGGGGGACAGGGGGACTACGAGCAGTACTTC. Its protein is CASSLGGQGDYEQYF.

This clone was detected only once. CDR3 sequence (DNA): TGTGCCAGCACCACTTCGGCGGGGGGGCTTGATACGCAGTATTTT. Protein: CASTTSAGGLDTQYF. The chain combines TRBV7-9 with TRBJ2-3; 9 bases map to TRBD2. The length of the CDR3 is 15 residues. V shed 7 bases, J shed 6 bases, and the junction held 11 bases outside the gene matches. CDR1 is SEHNR, CDR2 FQNEAQ, per germline (reference sequence).

The chain carries TRBV6-1 and TRBJ2-5, with no clear D. Per the germline V gene, CDR1 is MNHNS and CDR2 is SASEGT. The CDR3 totals 14 residues. The V end lost 2 bases, the J end lost 5 bases, and 12 bases lay between the germline ends. The CDR3 region has the DNA TGTGCCAGCAGTGAATGGTCCAACGCCGAGACCCAGTACTTC. Translated, it gives CASSEWSNAETQYF.

V usage is TRBV6-5 and J usage is TRBJ2-3; 11 bases align to TRBD2. This CDR3 has 15 residues. Germline loops: CDR1 MNHEY, CDR2 SVGAGI. With 6 bases clipped from V and 5 bases from J, the junction kept 7 bases outside the gene matches. The CDR3 sequence is CASSLAGGQVDTQYF. The CDR3 nucleotides are TGTGCCAGCAGCTTAGCGGGGGGGCAGGTAGATACGCAGTATTTT.

The chain has TRBV15 and TRBJ2-2; TRBD2 matches at 15 bases. After removal of 5 bases from V and 5 bases from J, the junction contained 6 bases not matched to a gene. CDR3 size: 17 residues. Germline values: CDR1 LNHNV, CDR2 YYDKDF (reference sequence). The CDR3 coding sequence is TGTGCCACCAGCGTGGGACTAGCGGGGGGACCAACCGGGGAGCTGTTTTTT. Translation gives CATSVGLAGGPTGELFF.

The chain uses TRBV5-1 and TRBJ2-3, with 9 bases that match TRBD2. This CDR3 is 17 amino acids long. With V trimmed by 0 bases and J by 4 bases, 9 bases remained unmatched. CDR1 is SGHRS and CDR2 is YFSETQ in the germline V gene. CDR3 region: CASSLGTAGGWPDTQYF. The CDR3 region has the DNA TGCGCCAGCAGCTTGGGCACTGCGGGGGGGTGGCCAGATACGCAGTATTTT.

The table lists this clone with a few counts. V is TRBV11-2 and J is TRBJ1-1; 8 nucleotides line up with TRBD1. CDR1 is SGHAT, CDR2 FQNNGV, per germline. V shed 5 bases, J shed 4 bases, and the junction held 6 bases outside the gene matches. The CDR3 spans 14 residues. The CDR3 sequence: CASSPRQGSTEAFF. CDR3 nucleotides: TGTGCCAGCAGCCCCCGACAGGGGAGCACTGAAGCTTTCTTT.

The chain joins TRBV7-2 to TRBJ2-1; TRBD2 is a possible D gene (6 bases). The ends were cut back, 2 bases at V and 7 bases at J, with 15 bases in the middle. There are 15 residues in the CDR3. The germline V gene encodes CDR1 SGHTA and CDR2 FQGNSA. DNA of the CDR3: TGTGCCAGCAGCTTATTGGGAGGTAGTGGGAATGAGCAGTTCTTC. Amino acids: CASSLLGGSGNEQFF.

A few counts support this clone. J is TRBJ2-1 and V is TRBV5-1; D may correspond to TRBD1 or TRBD2 (5 bases each). Between the trimmed V and J ends, which lost 1 base and 6 bases, there was a span of 14 bases. The CDR3 has 15 amino acids. CDR1 is SGHRS and CDR2 is YFSETQ in the germline V gene. CDR3: CASSLSGAGPNEQFF. The CDR3 DNA reads TGCGCCAGCAGCTTGTCCGGGGCAGGCCCCAATGAGCAGTTCTTC.

The J gene is TRBJ1-6, the V gene TRBV28; D gene ambiguous. Trimming took 2 bases from V and 13 from J, leaving 9 bases between them. Germline assignment: CDR1 MDHEN and CDR2 SYDVKM. CDR3 length: 12 amino acids. CDR3 sequence reads: CASSLPLAPLHF. CDR3 bases: TGTGCCAGCAGTTTACCCCTTGCGCCCCTCCACTTT.

This sequence joins TRBV5-1 and TRBJ1-4; no firm D call. CDR1 is SGHRS, CDR2 YFSETQ, per germline. CDR3 length equals 16 residues. Trimming took off 0 bases at V and 8 bases at J, with 17 bases between the two ends. The chain's CDR3 is CASSLGVGPSGEKLFF. The CDR3 region has the DNA TGCGCCAGCAGCTTGGGAGTAGGCCCGTCCGGGGAAAAACTGTTTTTT. Looking up the rest from reference TRBV5-1 and TRBJ1-4 gives the full variable domain: KAGVTQTPRYLIKTRGQQVTLSCSPISGHRSVSWYQQTPGQGLQFLFEYFSETQRNKGNFPGRFSGRQFSNSRSEMNVSTLELGDSALYLCASSLGVGPSGEKLFFGSGTQLSVL.

The chain carries TRBV28 and TRBJ1-4, with TRBD1 matching 9 bases. The CDR3 is 17 amino acids. Germline lookup yields CDR1 MDHEN and CDR2 SYDVKM. V was pared by 6 bases and J by 5 bases, with 13 bases of the junction left unmatched. The CDR3 DNA is TGTGCCAGCAGACCTCACAGGGGGCGGGGGGGGAATGAAAAACTGTTTTTT. Its translation is CASRPHRGRGGNEKLFF.

The chain joins TRBV30 to TRBJ1-3, with no clear D. Germline CDR1 GTSNPN, CDR2 SVGIG (reference sequence). The CDR3 is made up of 12 amino acids. The germline V and J ends were trimmed by 2 bases and 4 bases, with 6 bases remaining between them. The CDR3 reads CAWSPLGNTIYF. The CDR3, as DNA: TGTGCCTGGAGTCCCCTCGGAAACACCATATATTTT.

The CDR3 region has the DNA TGTGCCAGCAGCGTTCACCATAACAGGGCGGGAGGCTATGGCTACACCTTC. Translation gives CASSVHHNRAGGYGYTF. The gene calls are TRBV9 and TRBJ1-2, with a possible D match to TRBD1 (6 bases). The CDR3 contains 17 residues. Germline V gene data show CDR1 as SGDLS and CDR2 as YYNGEE. V lost 2 bases, J lost 4 bases, and 21 bases lay in between. Drawing the rest from reference TRBV9 and TRBJ1-2, the complete variable domain is DSGVTQTPKHLITATGQRVTLRCSPRSGDLSVYWYQQSLDQGLQFLIQYYNGEERAKGNILERFSAQQFPDLHSELNLSSLELGDSALYFCASSVHHNRAGGYGYTFGSGTRLTVV.

The chain uses TRBV5-1 and TRBJ1-1; 7 nucleotides agree with TRBD1. V lost 4 bases, J lost 6 bases, and 15 bases stayed unmatched. The CDR3 runs to 16 residues. In germline, CDR1 is SGHRS, CDR2 YFSETQ. This CDR3 is CASSLRQGGGWPEAFF. DNA of the CDR3: TGCGCCAGCAGCCTAAGACAGGGAGGTGGGTGGCCTGAAGCTTTCTTT.

This chain links TRBV18 with TRBJ2-5; 10 bases are shared with TRBD1. Germline V gene data show CDR1 as KGHSH and CDR2 as LQKENI. V shed 4 bases, J shed 1 base, and the junction held 3 bases outside the gene matches. CDR3 length: 15 amino acids. DNA for the CDR3: TGTGCCAGCTCACAGGGACAGGGGCCCCAAGAGACCCAGTACTTC. It translates to CASSQGQGPQETQYF.

The CDR3 is CASSLTLRGSGNTIYF. CDR3 in DNA: TGTGCCAGTAGTCTAACTTTGCGGGGGTCTGGAAACACCATATATTTT. The chain links TRBV19 to TRBJ1-3; TRBD1 might be the D (5 bases). Germline CDR1 LNHDA, CDR2 SQIVND (reference sequence). The CDR3 runs 16 residues. The ends were cut back, 5 bases at V and 1 base at J, with 15 bases in the middle. The full variable domain, its missing parts supplied by reference TRBV19 and TRBJ1-3, is DGGITQSPKYLFRKEGQNVTLSCEQNLNHDAMYWYRQDPGQGLRLIYYSQIVNDFQKGDIAEGYSVSREKKESFPLTVTSAQKNPTAFYLCASSLTLRGSGNTIYFGEGSWLTVV.

The chain has TRBV5-1 and TRBJ1-5, with 8 nucleotides matching TRBD1. V shed 4 bases, J shed 9 bases, and the junction held 9 bases outside the gene matches. The CDR3 has 14 residues. Germline loops: CDR1 SGHRS, CDR2 YFSETQ. CDR3: CASSPGQGDGPQHF. The CDR3 DNA reads as TGCGCCAGCAGCCCCGGACAGGGCGACGGGCCCCAGCATTTT. Full variable domain (missing parts from reference TRBV5-1 and TRBJ1-5): KAGVTQTPRYLIKTRGQQVTLSCSPISGHRSVSWYQQTPGQGLQFLFEYFSETQRNKGNFPGRFSGRQFSNSRSEMNVSTLELGDSALYLCASSPGQGDGPQHFGDGTRLSIL.

The V and J genes are TRBV5-1 and TRBJ2-2; D is unresolved. Per germline, CDR1 SGHRS and CDR2 YFSETQ. The CDR3 contains 13 residues. Trimming cost V 3 bases and J 5 bases, with 8 bases left between them. The CDR3 is CASSSTVTGELFF. The CDR3 region has the DNA TGCGCCAGCAGCTCAACGGTGACCGGGGAGCTGTTTTTT.